This passage covers 2 T cell receptor beta chains from one sample sequenced in a study of blood T cell repertoires in COVID-19 (TCRdb year 2020). The library was obtained by the immunoSEQ multiplex PCR assay. TCRdb took over this immuneACCESS table, retaining in-frame rearrangements with V and J assigned. Such tables are incomplete; in checked studies, under half of the missing clones stem from an unresolved V gene, and the remainder is unexplained. The table for this sample lists around 170,000 clones; about 81% of them were counted only once. About 11% of the sample is in the top ten clones. Sequenced material: peripheral blood. These receptors were collected from a woman of 80 years or more with COVID-19, enrolled during active disease.

The chain joins TRBV27 to TRBJ1-5; D is possibly TRBD1 (6 bases). The V end was cut by 2 bases, the J end by 2 bases, with 10 bases between. The CDR3 length is 15 residues. Germline V lookup: CDR1 MNHEY, CDR2 SMNVEV (reference sequence). The CDR3 reads CASSLVAGGNQPQHF. Written as DNA, the CDR3 is TGTGCCAGCAGTTTAGTGGCAGGGGGCAATCAGCCCCAGCATTTT.

This clone appeared once. The V and J genes are TRBV11-2 and TRBJ1-2, with 8 bases that match TRBD1. The V gene end was trimmed by 1 base and the J gene end by 5 bases; junction bases not matched to a gene: 3. This CDR3 comprises 14 residues. Germline CDR1 SGHAT, CDR2 FQNNGV. CDR3 in amino acids: CASSLGGTGYGYTF. The CDR3 coding sequence is TGTGCCAGCAGCTTAGGGGGGACAGGTTATGGCTACACCTTC. Complete variable domain (other parts from reference TRBV11-2 and TRBJ1-2): EAGVAQSPRYKIIEKRQSVAFWCNPISGHATLYWYQQILGQGPKLLIQFQNNGVVDDSQLPKDRFSAERLKGVDSTLKIQPAKLEDSAVYLCASSLGGTGYGYTFGSGTRLTVV.